This is a list of T cell receptor beta chains from one sample in a study of cytomegalovirus exposure and HLA in healthy donors. Profiling relied on immunoSEQ multiplex PCR, and the TCRdb table lists in-frame clones only, not all of them. The sample has about 110,000 clones; about 74% are singletons. Sequencing used PBMCs. The receptor source for this set is a man between 25 and 39 years old in good health and CMV-seropositive. Each CDR3 is given without its conserved first and last residue. The order of the fields is V gene, J gene, clone size, CDR3 protein. The size entry is marked missing in some rows and otherwise reads once, few, many or a size class.

V: TRBV7-2
J: TRBJ2-1
size: -
CDR3: ASSLPGQGILGEQF

V: TRBV6-5
J: TRBJ1-2
size: once
CDR3: ASNPTGGANYGYT

V: TRBV7-9
J: TRBJ1-6
size: -
CDR3: ASSLAGRYNSPLH

V: TRBV6-1
J: TRBJ2-6
size: -
CDR3: ASRRELSGANVLT

V: TRBV30
J: TRBJ2-5
size: few
CDR3: AWAPGGLGETQY

V: TRBV30
J: TRBJ2-3
size: once
CDR3: AWTEPLQRGAADTQY

V: TRBV9
J: TRBJ1-2
size: -
CDR3: ASSVGGGSYGYT

V: TRBV29-1
J: TRBJ2-7
size: -
CDR3: SVDGVTGYGKQY

V: TRBV5-6
J: TRBJ1-1
size: -
CDR3: ASSFNRGLNTEAF

V: TRBV7-2
J: TRBJ1-2
size: -
CDR3: ASSLFTGGDGYT

V: TRBV14
J: TRBJ2-2
size: once
CDR3: ASSQTGAFTGELF

V: TRBV18
J: TRBJ2-7
size: few
CDR3: ASSPRGRDNEQY